This TCR beta chain was obtained from a study of blood T cells in healthy people across ages. The V gene lost 1 base and the J gene lost 4 bases, with 11 bases spanning the gap. This CDR3 is 14 amino acids long. Germline CDR1 MNHNS, CDR2 SASEGT. For the second PCR, which ran for roughly 6 to 11 cycles, a sample-barcoded 5' primer and a J-beta primer mix were used. TCRdb ran MiXCR on the 5' RACE reads and lists one entry per CDR3 protein. In the table there are roughly 680,000 distinct CDR3 sequences, 45% to 60% of which are singletons. Ten or more counts support this clonotype. The origin of this receptor is a woman of 80 years or more in good health. The V gene is TRBV6-1, the J gene TRBJ2-7; D not certain. The sequencing input was blood. The CDR3 here is CASSEGFPRYEQYF. CDR3 coding DNA: TGTGCCAGCAGTGAAGGGTTCCCAAGATACGAGCAGTACTTC.